This entry describes one T cell receptor beta chain. Original data processing: Amplifying reference gene primers gave estimates of nucleated cell counts. Clones were sequenced by immunoSEQ multiplex PCR, and TCRdb holds only the in-frame ones, with some missing. V and J calls plus clone size are reproduced from that table; the DNA served to infer D and trimming. The table lists 130,000 to 150,000 clones, about 86% of them singletons. The data stem from a study of blood T cell repertoires in COVID-19. Study-wide background: From T cells, B-cell-depleted T cells, or PBMCs came the material, which was cDNA or gDNA.

Sequenced material: peripheral blood. The receptor was derived from a woman aged 45-60 years with active or convalescent COVID-19.

CDR3 DNA sequence: TGTGCCTGGAGCCGAGGGCTTGAAGCTTTCTTT. Translating it yields CAWSRGLEAFF. The V gene is TRBV30, the J gene TRBJ1-1; D gene unclear. Trimming removed 3 bases at V and 7 bases at J, with 9 bases between. The CDR3 has 11 residues. CDR1 and CDR2 from the germline V gene are GTSNPN and SVGIG (reference sequence).